The rows below give T cell receptor beta chains drawn from one sample of a study of cytomegalovirus exposure and HLA in healthy donors. The repertoire was sequenced with immunoSEQ multiplex PCR; TCRdb's copy has only in-frame clones and lacks some. The sample consists of about 200,000 clones, 79% of them appearing once. The sequencing input was PBMCs. The receptors originated from a middle-aged man in good health and CMV-seronegative. CDR3s include the opening cysteine and the closing phenylalanine or tryptophan. Each record gives: clone size, J gene, D gene, V gene, CDR3 length, CDR3 protein, CDR3 DNA. The D gene is left open where the match is weak. Where a row states a size, it is once, few, many or the class of an expanded clone; other rows omit it.

>few|TRBJ1-1|-|TRBV6-5|13
CASSYSSGLEAFF
TGTGCCAGCAGTTACTCCTCTGGCCTTGAAGCTTTCTTT
>-|TRBJ1-1|TRBD1|TRBV5-5|15
CASSWTAGGGTEAFF
TGTGCCAGCAGCTGGACCGCAGGGGGCGGCACTGAAGCTTTCTTT
>-|TRBJ2-7|TRBD1|TRBV29-1|12
CSVDTGAYEQYF
TGCAGCGTTGATACAGGGGCCTACGAGCAGTACTTC
>-|TRBJ2-5|-|TRBV27|13
CASSLRREETQYF
TGTGCCAGCAGTTTAAGGAGAGAGGAGACCCAGTACTTC
>-|TRBJ1-5|-|TRBV27|15
CASSLEGSGNQPQHF
TGTGCCAGCAGTTTGGAGGGATCGGGCAATCAGCCCCAGCATTTT
>many|TRBJ1-2|TRBD1|TRBV7-2|17
CASSSTLTQGAAGGYTF
TGTGCCAGCAGCTCTACGTTGACTCAGGGGGCGGCGGGGGGCTACACCTTC
>-|TRBJ1-1|TRBD1|TRBV9|15
CASSAATGLWTEAFF
TGTGCCAGCAGCGCAGCGACAGGGTTGTGGACTGAAGCTTTCTTT
>-|TRBJ2-1|TRBD2|TRBV9|16
CASSVVPREGYNEQFF
TGTGCCAGCAGCGTAGTCCCCCGGGAGGGCTACAATGAGCAGTTCTTC
>-|TRBJ1-5|-|TRBV28|14
CASSLLQGNQPQHF
TGTGCCAGCAGTTTATTACAGGGCAATCAGCCCCAGCATTTT
>-|TRBJ2-7|-|TRBV7-8|15
CASSPRGRREFEQYF
TGTGCCAGCAGCCCCCGGGGCCGTCGGGAGTTCGAGCAGTACTTC
>-|TRBJ1-5|TRBD1|TRBV27|15
CASSRTGDSNQPQHF
TGTGCCAGCAGCCGGACAGGCGATAGCAATCAGCCCCAGCATTTT
>-|TRBJ2-7|TRBD2|TRBV7-6|17
CASGRTSGRGLLREQYF
TGTGCCAGCGGTCGGACTAGCGGGAGAGGTCTATTACGAGAGCAGTACTTC
>once|TRBJ2-7|TRBD2|TRBV25-1|15
CASSALAGGSYEQYF
TGTGCCAGCAGTGCGCTAGCGGGGGGCTCCTACGAGCAGTACTTC
>-|TRBJ2-3|-|TRBV6-6|13
CASSPHFTDTQYF
TGTGCCAGCAGCCCCCACTTCACAGATACGCAGTATTTT
>-|TRBJ2-3|-|TRBV28|14
CASPTEKTTDTQYF
TGTGCCAGCCCAACCGAGAAGACAACAGATACGCAGTATTTT
>once|TRBJ1-1|-|TRBV10-1|14
CASTSGSRYTEAFF
TGCGCCAGCACCTCGGGGAGTAGGTACACTGAAGCTTTCTTT
>-|TRBJ2-5|TRBD2|TRBV2|13
CASSESGGETQYF
TGTGCCAGCAGTGAGTCGGGGGGAGAGACCCAGTACTTC
>-|TRBJ2-6|TRBD1|TRBV7-2|17
CASSRDRVGSGANVLTF
TGTGCCAGCAGCCGAGACAGGGTGGGCTCTGGGGCCAACGTCCTGACTTTC
>-|TRBJ2-4|TRBD2|TRBV9|14
CASSVDYSGGIQYF
TGTGCCAGCAGCGTAGACTACAGCGGGGGCATTCAGTACTTC
>-|TRBJ1-1|-|TRBV27|14
CASGPGAGNTEAFF
TGTGCCAGCGGCCCAGGGGCGGGGAACACTGAAGCTTTCTTT
>-|TRBJ2-1|-|TRBV11-2|15
CASSLGITGFIEQFF
TGTGCCAGCAGCTTAGGCATTACGGGATTTATTGAGCAGTTCTTC
>once|TRBJ1-6|-|TRBV30|14
CAWERLAVNSPLHF
TGTGCCTGGGAGAGGTTGGCGGTTAATTCACCCCTCCACTTT
>-|TRBJ2-7|TRBD1|TRBV9|15
CASSDGTGGFYEQYF
TGTGCCAGCAGCGATGGGACAGGGGGCTTCTACGAGCAGTACTTC
>-|TRBJ2-2|TRBD2|TRBV9|16
CASSPGNSGRNGELFF
TGTGCCAGCAGCCCCGGGAATAGCGGGAGGAACGGGGAGCTGTTTTTT
>-|TRBJ2-7|TRBD1|TRBV29-1|11
CSARDSYEQYF
TGCAGCGCCCGGGACAGCTACGAGCAGTACTTC
>-|TRBJ2-2|-|TRBV5-1|14
CASKEGASAGELFF
TGCGCCAGCAAGGAGGGGGCTTCTGCCGGGGAGCTGTTTTTT
>once|TRBJ1-5|TRBD1|TRBV30|14
CAWSSDRVVQPQHF
TGTGCCTGGAGCTCGGACAGGGTCGTTCAGCCCCAGCATTTT
>-|TRBJ2-3|-|TRBV28|15
CASSLRAGPGYTQYF
TGTGCCAGCAGTTTAAGGGCGGGACCGGGCTATACGCAGTATTTT
>-|TRBJ2-5|-|TRBV6-1|13
CASSQGPQETQYF
TGTGCCAGCAGTCAGGGGCCCCAAGAGACCCAGTACTTC
>-|TRBJ1-1|-|TRBV27|13
CASSLTGGTEAFF
TGTGCCAGCAGCCTCACAGGTGGCACTGAAGCTTTCTTT
>once|TRBJ1-5|-|TRBV28|16
CASSGQGRVSNQPQHF
TGTGCCAGCAGCGGCCAGGGCAGGGTTAGCAATCAGCCCCAGCATTTT
>-|TRBJ1-1|TRBD1|TRBV11-2|19
CASSLGLGQGFIKNTEAFF
TGTGCCAGCAGCTTAGGGTTGGGACAGGGCTTCATCAAGAACACTGAAGCTTTCTTT
>-|TRBJ2-7|TRBD2|TRBV28|14
CASSPGLAAYEQYF
TGTGCCAGCAGCCCGGGACTAGCGGCGTACGAGCAGTACTTC
>few|TRBJ2-7|TRBD2|TRBV15|15
CATSRGTSETYEQYF
TGTGCCACCAGCAGAGGAACTAGCGAAACCTACGAGCAGTACTTC
>-|TRBJ2-3|TRBD2|TRBV11-2|18
CASSLKGSGRAETDTQYF
TGTGCCAGCAGCTTAAAGGGGAGCGGGAGGGCCGAAACAGATACGCAGTATTTT
>-|TRBJ1-5|-|TRBV28|15
CASSFVPSGNQPQHF
TGTGCCAGCAGTTTTGTCCCCTCGGGCAATCAGCCCCAGCATTTT
>-|TRBJ2-1|TRBD2|TRBV5-1|15
CASSPVGLGMNEQFF
TGCGCCAGCAGTCCCGTGGGACTAGGAATGAATGAGCAGTTCTTC
>-|TRBJ2-7|-|TRBV28|14
CASSFMGPSYEQYF
TGTGCCAGCAGTTTTATGGGGCCCTCCTACGAGCAGTACTTC
>-|TRBJ2-7|-|TRBV7-9|12
CASSSPAYEQYF
TGTGCCAGCAGCTCGCCGGCCTACGAGCAGTACTTC
>-|TRBJ2-5|-|TRBV4-1|17
CASSQGGVYGYQETQYF
TGCGCCAGCAGCCAAGGTGGAGTTTATGGATACCAAGAGACCCAGTACTTC